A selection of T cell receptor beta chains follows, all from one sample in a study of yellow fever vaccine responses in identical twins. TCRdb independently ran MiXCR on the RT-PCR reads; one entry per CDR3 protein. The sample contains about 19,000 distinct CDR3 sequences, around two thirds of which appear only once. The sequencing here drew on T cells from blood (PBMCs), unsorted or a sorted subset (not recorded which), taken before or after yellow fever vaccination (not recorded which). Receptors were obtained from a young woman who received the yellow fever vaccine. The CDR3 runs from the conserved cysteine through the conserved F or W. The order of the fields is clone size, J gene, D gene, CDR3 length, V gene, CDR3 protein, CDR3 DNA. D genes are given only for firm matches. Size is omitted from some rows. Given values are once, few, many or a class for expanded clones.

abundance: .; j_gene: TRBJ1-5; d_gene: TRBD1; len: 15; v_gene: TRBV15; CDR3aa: CATSRDGTGDQPQHF; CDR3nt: TGTGCCACCAGCAGAGATGGGACAGGGGACCAGCCCCAGCATTTT
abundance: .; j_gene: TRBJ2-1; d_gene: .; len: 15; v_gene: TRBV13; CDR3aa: CASTIDYYSYNEQFF; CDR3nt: TGTGCCAGCACCATCGACTACTACTCCTACAATGAGCAGTTCTTC
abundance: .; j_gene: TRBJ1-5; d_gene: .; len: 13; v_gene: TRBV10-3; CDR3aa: CAISERGGEAQHF; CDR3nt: TGTGCCATCAGTGAGCGAGGTGGTGAGGCCCAGCATTTT
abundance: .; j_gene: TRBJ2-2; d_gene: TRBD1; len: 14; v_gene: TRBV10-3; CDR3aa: CAITGTANTGELFF; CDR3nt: TGTGCCATCACTGGGACAGCGAACACCGGGGAGCTGTTTTTT
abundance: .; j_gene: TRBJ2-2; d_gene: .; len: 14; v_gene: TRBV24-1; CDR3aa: CATSGFRDTGELFF; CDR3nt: TGTGCCACCAGTGGATTCCGAGACACCGGGGAGCTGTTTTTT
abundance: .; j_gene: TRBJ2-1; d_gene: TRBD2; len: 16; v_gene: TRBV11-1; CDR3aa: CASSHRGLAGNNEQFF; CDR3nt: TGTGCCAGCAGTCACAGGGGACTAGCGGGAAACAATGAGCAGTTCTTC
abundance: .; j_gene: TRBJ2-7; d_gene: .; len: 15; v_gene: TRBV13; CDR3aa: CASSLTRYGGYEQYF; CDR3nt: TGTGCCAGCAGCTTAACTCGGTACGGCGGCTACGAGCAGTACTTC
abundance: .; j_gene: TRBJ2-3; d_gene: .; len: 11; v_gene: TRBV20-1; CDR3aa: CSEGQGDTQYF; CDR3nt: TGCAGTGAAGGGCAGGGAGATACGCAGTATTTT
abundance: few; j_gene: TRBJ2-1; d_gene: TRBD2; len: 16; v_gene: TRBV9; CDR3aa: CASSAPGLAGDNEQFF; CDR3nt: TGTGCCAGCAGCGCCCCGGGACTAGCGGGAGACAATGAGCAGTTCTTC
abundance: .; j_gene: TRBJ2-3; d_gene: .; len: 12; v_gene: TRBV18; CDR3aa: CASSPGTDTQYF; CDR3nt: TGTGCCAGCTCACCCGGTACAGATACGCAGTATTTT